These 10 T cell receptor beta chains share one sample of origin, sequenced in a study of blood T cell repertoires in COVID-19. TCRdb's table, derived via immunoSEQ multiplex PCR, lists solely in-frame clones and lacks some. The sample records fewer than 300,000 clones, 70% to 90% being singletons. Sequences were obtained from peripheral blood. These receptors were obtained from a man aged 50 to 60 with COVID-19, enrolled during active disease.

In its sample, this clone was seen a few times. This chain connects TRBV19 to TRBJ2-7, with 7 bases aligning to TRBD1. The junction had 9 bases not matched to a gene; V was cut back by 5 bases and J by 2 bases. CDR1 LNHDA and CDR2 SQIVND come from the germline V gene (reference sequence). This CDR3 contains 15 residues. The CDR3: CASSLYWDSTYEQYF. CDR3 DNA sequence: TGTGCCAGTAGTCTATACTGGGACAGCACCTACGAGCAGTACTTC.

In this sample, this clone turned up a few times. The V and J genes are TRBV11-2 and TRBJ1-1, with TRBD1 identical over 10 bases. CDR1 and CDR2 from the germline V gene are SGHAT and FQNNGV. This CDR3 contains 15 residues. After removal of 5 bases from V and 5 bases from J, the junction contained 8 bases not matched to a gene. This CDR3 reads CASSPRQGALTEAFF. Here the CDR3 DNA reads TGTGCCAGCAGCCCGCGACAGGGGGCGCTGACTGAAGCTTTCTTT. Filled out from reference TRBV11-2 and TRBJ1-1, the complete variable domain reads EAGVAQSPRYKIIEKRQSVAFWCNPISGHATLYWYQQILGQGPKLLIQFQNNGVVDDSQLPKDRFSAERLKGVDSTLKIQPAKLEDSAVYLCASSPRQGALTEAFFGQGTRLTVV.

CDR3 sequence: CASRLRDRDRGTTGELFF. The CDR3, as DNA: TGTGCAAGTCGCTTGAGGGACCGGGACAGGGGAACCACCGGGGAGCTGTTTTTT. This sequence joins TRBV12-2 and TRBJ2-2; TRBD1 is the table's D call, not checked against the DNA. TRBV12-2 is given as a pseudogene. CDR3 length equals 18 residues.

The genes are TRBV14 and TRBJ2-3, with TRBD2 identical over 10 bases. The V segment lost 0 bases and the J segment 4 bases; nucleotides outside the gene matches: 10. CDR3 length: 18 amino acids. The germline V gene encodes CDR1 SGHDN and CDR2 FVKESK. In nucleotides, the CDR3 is TGTGCCAGCAGCCAAGAATCGACACTAGCGGGAAGGTCAGATACGCAGTATTTT. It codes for CASSQESTLAGRSDTQYF. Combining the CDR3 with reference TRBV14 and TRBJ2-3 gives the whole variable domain EAGVTQFPSHSVIEKGQTVTLRCDPISGHDNLYWYRRVMGKEIKFLLHFVKESKQDESGMPNNRFLAERTGGTYSTLKVQPAELEDSGVYFCASSQESTLAGRSDTQYFGPGTRLTVL.

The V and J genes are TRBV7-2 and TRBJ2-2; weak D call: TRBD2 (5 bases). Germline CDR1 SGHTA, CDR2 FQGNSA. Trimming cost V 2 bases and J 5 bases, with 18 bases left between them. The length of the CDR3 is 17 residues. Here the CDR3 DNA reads TGTGCCAGCAGCTTACAGGTGACGGGGTCTCATACCGGGGAGCTGTTTTTT. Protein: CASSLQVTGSHTGELFF.

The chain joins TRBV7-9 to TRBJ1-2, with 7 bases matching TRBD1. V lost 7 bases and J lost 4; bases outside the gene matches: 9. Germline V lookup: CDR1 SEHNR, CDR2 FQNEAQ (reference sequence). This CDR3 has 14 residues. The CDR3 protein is CASIRGQDLYGYTF. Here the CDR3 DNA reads TGTGCCAGCATCCGAGGACAGGACCTCTATGGCTACACCTTC.

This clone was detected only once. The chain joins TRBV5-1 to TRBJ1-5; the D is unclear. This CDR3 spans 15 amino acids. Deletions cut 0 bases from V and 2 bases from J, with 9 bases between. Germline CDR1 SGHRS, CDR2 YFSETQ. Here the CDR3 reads CASSLGTTRNQPQHF. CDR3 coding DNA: TGCGCCAGCAGCTTGGGGACTACTCGCAATCAGCCCCAGCATTTT.

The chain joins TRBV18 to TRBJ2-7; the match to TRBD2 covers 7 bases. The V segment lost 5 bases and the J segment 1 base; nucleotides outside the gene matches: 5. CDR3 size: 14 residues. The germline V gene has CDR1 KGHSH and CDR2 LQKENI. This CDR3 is CASSGGDYSYEQYF. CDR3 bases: TGTGCCAGCTCAGGAGGGGACTATTCCTACGAGCAGTACTTC. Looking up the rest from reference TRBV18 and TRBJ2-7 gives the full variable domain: NAGVMQNPRHLVRRRGQEARLRCSPMKGHSHVYWYRQLPEEGLKFMVYLQKENIIDESGMPKERFSAEFPKEGPSILRIQQVVRGDSAAYFCASSGGDYSYEQYFGPGTRLTVT.

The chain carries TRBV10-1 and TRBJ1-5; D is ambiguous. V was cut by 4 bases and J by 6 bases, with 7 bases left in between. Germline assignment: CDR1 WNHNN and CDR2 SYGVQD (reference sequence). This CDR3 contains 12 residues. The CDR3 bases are TGCGCCAGCAGTGCGGGTACTCAGCCCCAGCATTTT. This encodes CASSAGTQPQHF.

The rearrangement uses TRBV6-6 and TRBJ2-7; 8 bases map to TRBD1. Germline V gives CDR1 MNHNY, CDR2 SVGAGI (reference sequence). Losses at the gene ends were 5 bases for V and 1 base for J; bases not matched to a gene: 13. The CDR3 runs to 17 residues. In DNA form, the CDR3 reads TGTGCCAGCAGTCCGTACCTCCCGCAGGGGGCTTCCTACGAGCAGTACTTC. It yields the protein CASSPYLPQGASYEQYF.